The 4 T cell receptor beta chains listed next were all sequenced from one sample in a study of regulatory T cells in long-lasting Graves disease. HTBI primers from iRepertoire and Arm-PCR of CDR3 regions yielded the TCR beta libraries. TCRdb passed the multiplex PCR reads through MiXCR, listing each CDR3 protein once. This sample has 500,000 to 700,000 distinct CDR3 sequences, with around 17% found just once. Time point here: newly diagnosed GD, antithyroid drugs for less than 3 months. The TCR library used RNA extracted from PBMCs. The same data also went into a second study, on T cells in Graves' hyperthyroidism and ophthalmopathy.

Sample: peripheral blood mononuclear cells (PBMCs), taken at new diagnosis, from a patient treated with antithyroid drugs. These receptors all come from a young woman with Graves disease.

This clonotype was recorded a few times. The chain is built from TRBV20-1 and TRBJ2-7; tentative D call: TRBD2 (5 bases). CDR3 length equals 12 residues. Per the germline V gene, CDR1 is DFQATT and CDR2 is SNEGSKA (reference sequence). Deletions cut 6 bases from V and 5 bases from J, with 14 bases between. The CDR3 protein is CSAPVAGHEQYF. The CDR3 bases are TGCAGTGCCCCCGTTGCGGGCCACGAGCAGTACTTC.

This clonotype was seen a few times. The chain links TRBV6-4 to TRBJ2-1; 12 nucleotides match TRBD2. This CDR3 spans 16 amino acids. The trim removed 0 bases at V and 9 bases at J, leaving 6 bases unmatched. Per the germline V gene, CDR1 is MRHNA and CDR2 is SNTAGT. The CDR3 nucleotides read TGTGCCAGCAGTGACTCGACTAGCGGGAGATTGTCTGAGCAGTTCTTC. Residues: CASSDSTSGRLSEQFF.

This clonotype appeared a few times. Here the CDR3 DNA reads TGTGCCTGGAGTGTCGGGACTAGCGGGAGGGTATCACAAGAGACCCAGTACTTC. It codes for CAWSVGTSGRVSQETQYF. The chain uses TRBV30 and TRBJ2-5, with 16 bases matching TRBD2. J was trimmed by 2 bases and V by 0 bases; bases with no gene match: 6. The CDR3 sequence is 18 residues long. Germline V CDR1 and CDR2: GTSNPN, SVGIG (reference sequence).

V is TRBV5-6 and J is TRBJ2-7; 10 bases map to TRBD1. The CDR3 contains 14 residues. Germline-derived CDR1 and CDR2 are SGHDT and YYEEEE. Unmatched junction bases numbered 6, after V lost 3 bases and J lost 6 bases. The CDR3 DNA reads TGTGCCAGCAGCTGGGACAGGGGAAACAGCGAGCAGTACTTC. This codes for CASSWDRGNSEQYF.